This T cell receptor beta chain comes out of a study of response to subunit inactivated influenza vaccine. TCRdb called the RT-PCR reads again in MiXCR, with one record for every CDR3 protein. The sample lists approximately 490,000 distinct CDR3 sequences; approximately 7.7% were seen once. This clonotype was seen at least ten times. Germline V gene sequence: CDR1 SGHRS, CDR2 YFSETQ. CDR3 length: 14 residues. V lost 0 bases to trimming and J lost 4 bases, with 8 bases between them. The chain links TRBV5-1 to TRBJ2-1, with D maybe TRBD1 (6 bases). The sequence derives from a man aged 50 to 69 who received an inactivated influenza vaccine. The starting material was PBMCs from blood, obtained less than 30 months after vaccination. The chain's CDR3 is CASSLGTDYNEQFF. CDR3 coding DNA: TGCGCCAGCAGCTTGGGGACAGATTACAATGAGCAGTTCTTC.